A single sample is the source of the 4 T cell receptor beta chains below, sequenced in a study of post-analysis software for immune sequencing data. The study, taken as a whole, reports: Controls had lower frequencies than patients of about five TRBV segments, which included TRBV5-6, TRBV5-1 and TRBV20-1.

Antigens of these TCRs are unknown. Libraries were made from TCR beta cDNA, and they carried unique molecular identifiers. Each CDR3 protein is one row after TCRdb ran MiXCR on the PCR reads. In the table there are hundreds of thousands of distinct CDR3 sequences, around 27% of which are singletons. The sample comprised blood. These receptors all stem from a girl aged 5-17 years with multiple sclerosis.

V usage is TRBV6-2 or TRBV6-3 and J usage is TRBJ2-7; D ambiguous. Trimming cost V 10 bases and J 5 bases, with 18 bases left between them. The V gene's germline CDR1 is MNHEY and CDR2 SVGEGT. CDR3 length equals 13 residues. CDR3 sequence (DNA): TGTGCCACCCGAGCTCTCATTATCGACGAGCAGTACTTC. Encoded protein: CATRALIIDEQYF.

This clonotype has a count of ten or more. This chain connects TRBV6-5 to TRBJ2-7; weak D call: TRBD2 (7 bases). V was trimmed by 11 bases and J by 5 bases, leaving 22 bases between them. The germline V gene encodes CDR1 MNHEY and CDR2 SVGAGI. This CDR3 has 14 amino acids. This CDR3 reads CASQVGGPDNEQYF. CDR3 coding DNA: TGTGCCTCCCAGGTGGGGGGGCCTGACAACGAGCAGTACTTC.

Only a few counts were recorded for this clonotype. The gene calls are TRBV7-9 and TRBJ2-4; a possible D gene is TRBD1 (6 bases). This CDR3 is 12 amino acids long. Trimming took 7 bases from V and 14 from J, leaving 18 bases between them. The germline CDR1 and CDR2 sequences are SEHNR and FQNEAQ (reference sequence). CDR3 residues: CASTLGTSDEYF. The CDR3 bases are TGTGCCAGCACCTTGGGGACATCGGACGAGTACTTC.

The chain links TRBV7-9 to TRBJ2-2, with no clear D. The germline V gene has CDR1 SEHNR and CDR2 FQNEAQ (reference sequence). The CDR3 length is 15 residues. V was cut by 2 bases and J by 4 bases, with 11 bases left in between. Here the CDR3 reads CASSLIIEVTGELFF. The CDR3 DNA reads TGTGCCAGCAGCTTAATTATTGAAGTCACCGGGGAGCTGTTTTTT.